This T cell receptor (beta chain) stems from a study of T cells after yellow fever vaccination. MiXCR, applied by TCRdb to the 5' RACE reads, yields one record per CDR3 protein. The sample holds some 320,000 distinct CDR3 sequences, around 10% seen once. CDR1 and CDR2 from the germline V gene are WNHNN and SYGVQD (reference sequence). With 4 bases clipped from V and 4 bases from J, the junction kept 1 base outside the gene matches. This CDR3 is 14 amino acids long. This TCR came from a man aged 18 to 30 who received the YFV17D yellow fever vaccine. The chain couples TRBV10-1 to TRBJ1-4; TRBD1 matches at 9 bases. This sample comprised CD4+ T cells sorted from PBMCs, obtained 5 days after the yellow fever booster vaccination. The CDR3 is CASSAGQGNEKLFF. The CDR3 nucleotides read TGCGCCAGCAGTGCGGGACAGGGTAATGAAAAACTGTTTTTT.